This entry concerns a single T cell receptor beta chain. The sample belongs to a study of blood T cell repertoires in COVID-19. Study background: The origin of the acute and convalescent COVID-19 samples was the United States, Italy and Spain. Sample material is recorded as cDNA or gDNA derived from T cells, B-cell-depleted T cells, or PBMCs.

This table comes from immunoSEQ multiplex PCR, and its TCRdb copy is limited to in-frame clones, with some not included. The repertoire holds tens of thousands of clones, with 86% as singletons. From germline, CDR1 is LNHDA and CDR2 SQIVND (reference sequence). This CDR3 region has 15 residues. V lost 4 bases to trimming and J lost 7 bases, with 16 bases between them. The clonotype originates from a man aged 50-59 years with active COVID-19. This chain uses TRBV19 with TRBJ1-4; TRBD1 is a possible D gene (5 bases). Sequencing used peripheral blood. The chain's CDR3 is CASSTRTTVGEKLFF. The CDR3 region has the DNA TGTGCCAGTAGTACCAGGACAACCGTAGGTGAAAAACTGTTTTTT.